Presented here are 19 T cell receptor beta chains from one specimen sequenced in a study of blood T cell repertoires in COVID-19. Method: immunoSEQ multiplex PCR; TCRdb's copy keeps in-frame clones and lacks some. The sample has under 300,000 clones, 75% to 90% seen once. The source material was peripheral blood. These receptors came from a man aged 55 to 70 who had recovered from COVID-19.

This clone came up once. The chain recombines TRBV6-6 with TRBJ1-5, with a tentative D call TRBD1 (5 bases). In germline, CDR1 is MNHNY, CDR2 SVGAGI (reference sequence). Trimming left V 6 bases short and J 7 bases short, with 16 bases between. The CDR3 is 14 residues long. The CDR3 region is CASRGAGIIQPQHF. CDR3 DNA sequence: TGTGCCAGCAGAGGGGCAGGGATTATCCAGCCCCAGCATTTT.

This clone was seen a handful of times. V is TRBV7-9 and J is TRBJ1-2, with a tentative D call TRBD1 (5 bases). V was trimmed by 5 bases and J by 4 bases, leaving 17 bases between them. The germline CDR1 and CDR2 sequences are SEHNR and FQNEAQ (reference sequence). The CDR3 consists of 15 residues. The CDR3 region has the DNA TGTGCCAGCAGCCCTCGCGTTGGGGCCTTCTATGGCTACACCTTC. Translation: CASSPRVGAFYGYTF.

In its sample, this clone was seen once. This rearrangement joins TRBV6-2 or TRBV6-3 to TRBJ2-2; no reliable D call. This CDR3 is built from 12 residues. V shed 6 bases and J shed 6 bases, with 8 bases lying between them. Germline loops: CDR1 MNHEY, CDR2 SVGEGT. The CDR3 sequence is CASSRSAGELFF. The CDR3 DNA sequence: TGTGCCAGCAGCCGATCGGCCGGGGAGCTGTTTTTT.

V is TRBV3-1 (or the pseudogene TRBV3-2) and J is TRBJ1-4; 10 bases line up with TRBD1. CDR3 length equals 15 residues. CDR1 and CDR2 from the germline V gene are LGHDT and YNNKEL (reference sequence). With V trimmed by 5 bases and J by 7 bases, 7 bases remained unmatched. CDR3 amino acids: CASSARDRGPEKLFF. The CDR3 DNA reads as TGTGCCAGCAGCGCCCGGGACAGGGGTCCTGAAAAACTGTTTTTT.

This clone was picked up one time. This chain joins TRBV18 and TRBJ1-6; possibly TRBD1 for D (6 bases). This CDR3 contains 14 residues. CDR1 is KGHSH, CDR2 LQKENI, per germline. Trimming took off 4 bases at V and 10 bases at J, with 14 bases between the two ends. The CDR3 protein is CASSLQGIGSPLHF. The CDR3 region has the DNA TGTGCCAGCTCACTACAGGGCATCGGGTCACCCCTCCACTTT.

This clone showed up just a few times. The chain links TRBV15 to TRBJ2-2; the D is unclear. The CDR3 runs 16 residues. Germline CDR1 reads LNHNV; CDR2 reads YYDKDF (reference sequence). With 0 bases removed from V and 6 bases from J, the gap between germline ends came to 14 bases. CDR3 DNA sequence: TGTGCCACCAGCAGAGATTCTGGCAGACTGGCCGGGGAGCTGTTTTTT. Its protein product is CATSRDSGRLAGELFF.

This rearrangement joins TRBV5-1 to TRBJ1-2; a weak D match, TRBD1 (6 bases). V lost 2 bases and J lost 7, with 12 bases in between. This CDR3 is built from 13 residues. The V gene's germline CDR1 is SGHRS and CDR2 YFSETQ. For the CDR3, the DNA is TGCGCCAGCAGCTTCACGGGGGGCTCTGGCTACACCTTC. It codes for CASSFTGGSGYTF.

There are a few counts of this clone. The chain combines TRBV5-4 with TRBJ2-3; 7 bases agree with TRBD2. Germline lookup yields CDR1 SGHNT and CDR2 YYREEE (reference sequence). J lost 1 base, V lost 4 bases, and 12 bases had no gene match. This CDR3 has 17 amino acids. The CDR3, as DNA: TGTGCCAGCAGCCCTTCGTTATTGGCGGGGGGCACAGATACGCAGTATTTT. This sequence encodes CASSPSLLAGGTDTQYF.

In nucleotides, the CDR3 is TGTGCCAGCAGCCTACTGGGGGGTACAGATACGCAGTATTTT. As protein: CASSLLGGTDTQYF. The gene calls are TRBV3-1 (or the pseudogene TRBV3-2) and TRBJ2-3; D perhaps matches TRBD2 (6 bases). Looked up from germline, CDR1 is LGHDT and CDR2 is YNNKEL (reference sequence). Between the trimmed V and J ends, which lost 4 bases and 3 bases, there was a span of 11 bases. This CDR3 comprises 14 residues.

This clone was picked up many times. The chain couples TRBV5-5 to TRBJ2-7; D unresolved. The CDR3 runs to 15 residues. The V gene's germline CDR1 is SGHKS and CDR2 YYEKEE (reference sequence). V dropped 0 bases and J dropped 0 bases, with 10 bases sitting between them. CDR3 in DNA: TGTGCCAGCAGCTTGGCACGCTCGAGCTCCTACGAGCAGTACTTC. It is translated as CASSLARSSSYEQYF.

The chain is built from TRBV7-8 and TRBJ1-1, with TRBD1 matching 8 bases. Germline CDR1 and CDR2: SGHVS and FQNEAQ. The junction had 5 bases not matched to a gene; V was cut back by 1 base and J by 10 bases. The CDR3 consists of 13 residues. DNA of the CDR3: TGTGCCAGCAGCTTAGGGACAGGGCGGGTAGCTTTCTTT. It translates to CASSLGTGRVAFF. The variable domain in full, with the rest retrieved from reference TRBV7-8 and TRBJ1-1, is GAGVSQSPRYKVAKRGQDVALRCDPISGHVSLFWYQQALGQGPEFLTYFQNEAQLDKSGLPSDRFFAERPEGSVSTLKIQRTQQEDSAVYLCASSLGTGRVAFFGQGTRLTVV.

The V call is TRBV19, the J call TRBJ2-1, with TRBD1 matching over 10 bases. The V gene end was trimmed by 9 bases and the J gene end by 5 bases; junction bases not matched to a gene: 13. The CDR3 spans 16 residues. CDR1 and CDR2 from the germline V gene are LNHDA and SQIVND (reference sequence). The CDR3 spells CASTLRTGGRHNEQFF. The CDR3 DNA sequence: TGTGCCAGCACCCTCCGGACAGGGGGTCGTCACAATGAGCAGTTCTTC.

This rearrangement joins TRBV15 to TRBJ2-5; perhaps TRBD2 as D (6 bases). This CDR3 spans 16 amino acids. Trimming shortened V by 5 bases and J by 3 bases, and 19 bases separated the two germline ends. The V gene's germline CDR1 is LNHNV and CDR2 YYDKDF (reference sequence). The CDR3, as DNA: TGTGCCACCAGCCCGGGGGTGATGGCAGCGGAAGAGACCCAGTACTTC. Encoded protein: CATSPGVMAAEETQYF.

This rearrangement joins TRBV7-8 to TRBJ2-7, with 9 bases fitting TRBD2. Trimming removed 0 bases from V and 3 bases from J; junction bases left unmatched: 9. There are 17 residues in the CDR3. Germline loops: CDR1 SGHVS, CDR2 FQNEAQ. The CDR3 nucleotides read TGTGCCAGCAGCTTAGCCGGCGGGGGGGCTTTCTTCTACGAGCAGTACTTC. Translated: CASSLAGGGAFFYEQYF.

The V gene is TRBV5-4, the J gene TRBJ2-3; tentative D call: TRBD2 (6 bases). Trimming shortened V by 7 bases and J by 6 bases, and 15 bases separated the two germline ends. Germline loops: CDR1 SGHNT, CDR2 YYREEE (reference sequence). The CDR3 covers 13 residues. CDR3 residues: CASSSGVRDTQYF. CDR3 coding DNA: TGTGCCAGCTCGTCGGGGGTTAGGGATACGCAGTATTTT.

This chain joins TRBV5-1 and TRBJ1-2; the match to TRBD1 covers 8 bases. The trim removed 4 bases at V and 7 bases at J, leaving 6 bases unmatched. CDR1 is SGHRS, CDR2 YFSETQ, per germline. The CDR3 length is 13 residues. The DNA of the CDR3 is TGCGCCAGCAGCCCGGACAGGGTGGCTGGCTACACCTTC. This sequence encodes CASSPDRVAGYTF.

J is TRBJ1-2 and V is TRBV30; 10 bases line up with TRBD1. CDR3 length equals 16 residues. The V segment lost 2 bases and the J segment 4 bases; nucleotides outside the gene matches: 10. Germline loops: CDR1 GTSNPN, CDR2 SVGIG (reference sequence). Here the CDR3 reads CAWSQQGQGFGYGYTF. In DNA, the CDR3 is TGTGCCTGGAGTCAACAGGGACAGGGGTTCGGCTATGGCTACACCTTC.

V and J are TRBV7-9 and TRBJ1-3, with TRBD1 identical over 7 bases. The CDR3 runs 16 residues. V shed 4 bases and J 1 base; nucleotides not matched to a gene: 7. From germline, CDR1 is SEHNR and CDR2 FQNEAQ (reference sequence). The CDR3 loop reads CASSSESGGSGNTIYF. The CDR3 region has the DNA TGTGCCAGCAGCTCCGAATCAGGGGGGTCTGGAAACACCATATATTTT. Using reference TRBV7-9 and TRBJ1-3 for the parts outside the CDR3, the full variable domain is DTGVSQNPRHKITKRGQNVTFRCDPISEHNRLYWYRQTLGQGPEFLTYFQNEAQLEKSRLLSDRFSAERPKGSFSTLEIQRTEQGDSAMYLCASSSESGGSGNTIYFGEGSWLTVV.

The J gene is TRBJ2-3, the V gene TRBV5-4; the D is unclear. The V gene lost 0 bases and the J gene lost 5 bases, with 7 bases spanning the gap. CDR3 length: 13 amino acids. CDR1 is SGHNT, CDR2 YYREEE, per germline (reference sequence). The CDR3 protein is CASSLGRGDTQYF. The CDR3 nucleotides read TGTGCCAGCAGCTTGGGTCGAGGAGATACGCAGTATTTT.